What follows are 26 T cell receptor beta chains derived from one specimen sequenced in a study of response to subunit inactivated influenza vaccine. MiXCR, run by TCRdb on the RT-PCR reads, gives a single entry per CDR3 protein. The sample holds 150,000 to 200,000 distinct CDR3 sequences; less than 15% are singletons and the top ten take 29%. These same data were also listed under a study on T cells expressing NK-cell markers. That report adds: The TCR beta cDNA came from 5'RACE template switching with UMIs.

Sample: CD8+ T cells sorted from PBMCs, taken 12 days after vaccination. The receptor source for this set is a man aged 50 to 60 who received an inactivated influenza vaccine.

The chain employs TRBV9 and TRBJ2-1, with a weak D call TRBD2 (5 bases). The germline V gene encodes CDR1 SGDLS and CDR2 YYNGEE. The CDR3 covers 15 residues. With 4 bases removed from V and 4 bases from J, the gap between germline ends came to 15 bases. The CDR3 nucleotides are TGTGCCAGCAGCCTAAAAGCGGAGCTTTACAATGAGCAGTTCTTC. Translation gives CASSLKAELYNEQFF.

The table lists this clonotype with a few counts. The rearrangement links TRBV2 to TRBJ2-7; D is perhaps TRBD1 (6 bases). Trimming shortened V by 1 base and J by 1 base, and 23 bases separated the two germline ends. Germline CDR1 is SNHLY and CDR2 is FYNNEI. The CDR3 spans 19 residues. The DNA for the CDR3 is TGTGCCAGCAGTGAAGGGACAGTCTTGGGGACGGAGTTTTCCTACGAGCAGTACTTC. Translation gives CASSEGTVLGTEFSYEQYF.

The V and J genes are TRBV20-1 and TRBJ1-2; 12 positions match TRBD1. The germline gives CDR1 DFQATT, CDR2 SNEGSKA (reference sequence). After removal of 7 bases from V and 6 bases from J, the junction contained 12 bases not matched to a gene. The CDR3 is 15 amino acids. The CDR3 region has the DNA TGCAGTGTCCTTCCTAGGGACAGGGGGCCTAATGGCTACACCTTC. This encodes CSVLPRDRGPNGYTF.

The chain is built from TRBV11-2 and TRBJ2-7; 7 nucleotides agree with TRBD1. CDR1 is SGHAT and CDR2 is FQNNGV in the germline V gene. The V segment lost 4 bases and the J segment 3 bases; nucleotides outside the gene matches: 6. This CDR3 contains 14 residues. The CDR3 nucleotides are TGTGCCAGCAGCTCGGGACAGAATTACTACGAGCAGTACTTC. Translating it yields CASSSGQNYYEQYF.

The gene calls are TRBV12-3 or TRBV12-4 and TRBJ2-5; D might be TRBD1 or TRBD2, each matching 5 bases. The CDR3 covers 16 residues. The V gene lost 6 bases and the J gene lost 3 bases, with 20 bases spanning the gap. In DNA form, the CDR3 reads TGTGCCAGCAGGAATGACCGGGACCCCACCGAAGAGACCCAGTACTTC. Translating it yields CASRNDRDPTEETQYF.

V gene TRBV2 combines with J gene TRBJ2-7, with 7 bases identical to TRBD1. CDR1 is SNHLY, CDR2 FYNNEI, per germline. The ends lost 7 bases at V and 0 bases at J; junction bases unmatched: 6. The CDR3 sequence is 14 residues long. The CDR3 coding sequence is TGTGCCAGCATTGCAGGGGGTAGCTCCTACGAGCAGTACTTC. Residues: CASIAGGSSYEQYF.

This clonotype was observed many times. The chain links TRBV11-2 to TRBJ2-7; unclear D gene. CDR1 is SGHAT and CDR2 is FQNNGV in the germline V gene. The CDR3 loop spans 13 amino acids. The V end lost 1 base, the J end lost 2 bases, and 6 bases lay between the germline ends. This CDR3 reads CASSLAGTYEQYF. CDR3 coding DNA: TGTGCCAGCAGCTTAGCCGGCACCTACGAGCAGTACTTC.

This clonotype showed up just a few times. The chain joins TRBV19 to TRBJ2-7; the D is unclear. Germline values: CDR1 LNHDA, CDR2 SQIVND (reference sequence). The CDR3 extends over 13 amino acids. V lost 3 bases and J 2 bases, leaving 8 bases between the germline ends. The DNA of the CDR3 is TGTGCCAGTAGTATTGCGGAGACCTACGAGCAGTACTTC. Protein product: CASSIAETYEQYF.

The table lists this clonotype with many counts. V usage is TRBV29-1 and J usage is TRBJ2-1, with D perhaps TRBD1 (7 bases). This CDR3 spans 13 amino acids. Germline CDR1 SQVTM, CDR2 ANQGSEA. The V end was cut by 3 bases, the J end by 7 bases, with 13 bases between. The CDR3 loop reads CSVDTGEANEQFF. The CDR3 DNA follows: TGCAGCGTTGATACAGGGGAGGCGAATGAGCAGTTCTTC.

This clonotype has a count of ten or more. The CDR3 is CATRRLAGVDTQYF. CDR3 sequence (DNA): TGCGCCACCAGAAGACTAGCGGGGGTCGATACGCAGTATTTT. J is TRBJ2-3 and V is TRBV5-1; 12 nucleotides line up with TRBD2. Germline-derived CDR1 and CDR2 are SGHRS and YFSETQ. V lost 9 bases, J lost 6 bases, and 8 bases stayed unmatched. This CDR3 comprises 14 residues.

CDR3 in amino acids: CASSYTQRPHNEQFF. Here the CDR3 DNA reads TGTGCCAGCAGTTATACACAGCGGCCCCACAATGAGCAGTTCTTC. The chain is built from TRBV6-2 or TRBV6-3 and TRBJ2-1, with D perhaps matching TRBD2 (5 bases). The CDR3 is 15 residues long. V dropped 3 bases and J dropped 5 bases, with 14 bases sitting between them. Germline V gene data show CDR1 as MNHEY and CDR2 as SVGEGT.

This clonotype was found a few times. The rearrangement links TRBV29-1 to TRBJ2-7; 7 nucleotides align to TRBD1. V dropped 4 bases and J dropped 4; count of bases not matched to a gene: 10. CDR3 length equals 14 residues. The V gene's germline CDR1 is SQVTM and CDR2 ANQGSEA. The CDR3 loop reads CSVVEGGPSYEQYF. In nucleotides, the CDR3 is TGCAGCGTTGTTGAAGGGGGCCCATCTTACGAGCAGTACTTC.

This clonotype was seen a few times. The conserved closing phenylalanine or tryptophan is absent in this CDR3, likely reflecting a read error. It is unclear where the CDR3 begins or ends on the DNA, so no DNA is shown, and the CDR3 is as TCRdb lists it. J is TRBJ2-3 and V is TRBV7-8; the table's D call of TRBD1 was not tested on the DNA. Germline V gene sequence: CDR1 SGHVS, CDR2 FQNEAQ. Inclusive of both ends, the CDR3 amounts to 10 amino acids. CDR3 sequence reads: CASRPDRVLG.

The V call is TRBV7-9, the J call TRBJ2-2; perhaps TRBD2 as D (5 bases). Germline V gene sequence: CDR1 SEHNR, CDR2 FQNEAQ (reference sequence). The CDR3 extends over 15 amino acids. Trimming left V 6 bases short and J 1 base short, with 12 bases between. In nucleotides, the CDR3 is TGTGCCAGCAGATCGGACTGGGAGAACACCGGGGAGCTGTTTTTT. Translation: CASRSDWENTGELFF.

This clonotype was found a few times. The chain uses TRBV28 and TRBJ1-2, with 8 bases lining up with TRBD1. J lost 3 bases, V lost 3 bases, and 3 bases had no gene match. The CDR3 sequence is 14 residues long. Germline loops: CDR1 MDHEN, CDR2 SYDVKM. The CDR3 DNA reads TGTGCCAGCAGTTTTGTCAGGGGGCACTATGGCTACACCTTC. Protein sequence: CASSFVRGHYGYTF.

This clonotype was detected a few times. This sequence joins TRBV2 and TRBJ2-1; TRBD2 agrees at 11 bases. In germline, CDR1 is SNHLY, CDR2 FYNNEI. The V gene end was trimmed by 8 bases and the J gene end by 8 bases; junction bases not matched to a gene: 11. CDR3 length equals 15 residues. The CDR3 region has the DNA TGTGCCAGCCAACCCACTAGCGGGAGAAAGCATGAGCAGTTCTTC. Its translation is CASQPTSGRKHEQFF. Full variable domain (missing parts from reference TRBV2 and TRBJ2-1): EPEVTQTPSHQVTQMGQEVILRCVPISNHLYFYWYRQILGQKVEFLVSFYNNEISEKSEIFDDQFSVERPDGSNFTLKIRSTKLEDSAMYFCASQPTSGRKHEQFFGPGTRLTVL.

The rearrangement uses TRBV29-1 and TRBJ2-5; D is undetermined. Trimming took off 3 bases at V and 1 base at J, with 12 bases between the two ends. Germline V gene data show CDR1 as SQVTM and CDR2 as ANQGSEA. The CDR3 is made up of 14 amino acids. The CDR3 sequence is CSVESFDGQETQYF. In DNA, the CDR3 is TGCAGCGTTGAGTCGTTCGACGGCCAAGAGACCCAGTACTTC. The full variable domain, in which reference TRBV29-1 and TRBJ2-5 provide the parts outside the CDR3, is SAVISQKPSRDICQRGTSLTIQCQVDSQVTMMFWYRQQPGQSLTLIATANQGSEATYESGFVIDKFPISRPNLTFSTLTVSNMSPEDSSIYLCSVESFDGQETQYFGPGTRLLVL.

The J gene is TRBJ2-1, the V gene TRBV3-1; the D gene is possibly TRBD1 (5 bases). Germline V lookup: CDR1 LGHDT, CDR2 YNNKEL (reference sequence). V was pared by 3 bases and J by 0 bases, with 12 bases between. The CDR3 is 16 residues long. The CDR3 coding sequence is TGTGCCAGCAGCCAGTGGACATTTAGCTCCTACAATGAGCAGTTCTTC. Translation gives CASSQWTFSSYNEQFF.

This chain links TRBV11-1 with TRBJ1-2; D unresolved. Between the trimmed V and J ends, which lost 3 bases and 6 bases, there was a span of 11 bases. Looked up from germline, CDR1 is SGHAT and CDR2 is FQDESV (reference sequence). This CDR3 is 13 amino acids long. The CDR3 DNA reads TGTGCCAGCAGCTTTAAGAAGGAGGATGGCTACACCTTC. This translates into CASSFKKEDGYTF.

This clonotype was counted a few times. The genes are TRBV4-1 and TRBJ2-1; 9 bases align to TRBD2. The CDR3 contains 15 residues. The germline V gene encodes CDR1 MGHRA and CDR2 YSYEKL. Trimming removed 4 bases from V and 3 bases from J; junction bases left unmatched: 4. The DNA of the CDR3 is TGCGCCAGCAGCCCTGGGACTAGCTTCTACAATGAGCAGTTCTTC. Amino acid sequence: CASSPGTSFYNEQFF.

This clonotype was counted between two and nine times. For the CDR3, the DNA is TGTGCCAGCAGCGTAGGGCCTAGCGGGAGGGCCGACGATGAGCAGTTCTTC. Translation: CASSVGPSGRADDEQFF. The V and J genes are TRBV9 and TRBJ2-1, with 12 bases aligning to TRBD2. The CDR3 totals 17 residues. Per germline, CDR1 SGDLS and CDR2 YYNGEE. After removal of 0 bases from V and 8 bases from J, the junction contained 9 bases not matched to a gene.

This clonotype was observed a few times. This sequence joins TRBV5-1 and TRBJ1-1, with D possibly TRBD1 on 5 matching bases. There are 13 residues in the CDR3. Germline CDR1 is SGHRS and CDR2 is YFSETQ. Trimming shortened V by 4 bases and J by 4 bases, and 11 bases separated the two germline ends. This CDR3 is CASSGDGSTEAFF. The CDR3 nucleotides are TGCGCCAGCAGCGGGGACGGTTCCACTGAAGCTTTCTTT.

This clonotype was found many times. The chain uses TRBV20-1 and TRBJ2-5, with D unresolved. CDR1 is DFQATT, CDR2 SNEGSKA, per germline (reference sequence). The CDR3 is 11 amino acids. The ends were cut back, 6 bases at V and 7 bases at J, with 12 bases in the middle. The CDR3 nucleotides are TGCAGTGCGGGATGGTATGGGACCCAGTACTTC. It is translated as CSAGWYGTQYF.

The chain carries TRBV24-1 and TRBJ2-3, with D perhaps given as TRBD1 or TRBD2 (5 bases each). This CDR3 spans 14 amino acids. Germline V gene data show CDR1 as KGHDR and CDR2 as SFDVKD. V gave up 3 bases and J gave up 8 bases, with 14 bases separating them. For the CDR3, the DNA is TGTGCCACCAGTGATCCTCTAGCTAGGGGTACGCAGTATTTT. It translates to CATSDPLARGTQYF.

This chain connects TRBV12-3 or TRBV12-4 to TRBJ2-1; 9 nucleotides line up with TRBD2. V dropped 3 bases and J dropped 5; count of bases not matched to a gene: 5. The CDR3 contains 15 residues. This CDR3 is CASSLVLAGDNEQFF. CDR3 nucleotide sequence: TGTGCCAGCAGTTTGGTCTTAGCGGGGGACAATGAGCAGTTCTTC.

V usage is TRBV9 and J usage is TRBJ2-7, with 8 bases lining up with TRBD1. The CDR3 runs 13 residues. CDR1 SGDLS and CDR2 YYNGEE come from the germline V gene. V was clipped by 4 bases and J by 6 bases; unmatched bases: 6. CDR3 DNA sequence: TGTGCCAGCAGCCAGGGGGCGGTTGGCGAGCAGTACTTC. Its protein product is CASSQGAVGEQYF.